The next 24 T cell receptor beta chains were all read from a single sample in a study of beta chain features in type 1 diabetes. Expressed TCRB transcripts were sequenced because the isolated RNA had all been reverse transcribed beforehand. TCRdb's table, derived via immunoSEQ multiplex PCR, lists solely in-frame clones and lacks some. The table has 430,000 or so clones, approximately 10% seen once. The sample taken for sequencing was naive CD4+ T cells from blood. Receptors originate from a young woman in good health.

The gene calls are TRBV7-2 and TRBJ2-4, with a tentative D call TRBD1 (6 bases). The CDR3 runs 16 residues. The germline CDR1 and CDR2 sequences are SGHTA and FQGNSA. V was shortened by 2 bases and J by 1 base, with 12 bases between the two germline ends. The DNA of the CDR3 is TGTGCCAGCAGCTTACAGGGGTTACTGGCCAAAAACATTCAGTACTTC. It yields the protein CASSLQGLLAKNIQYF.

The chain employs TRBV29-1 and TRBJ2-3; 10 nucleotides line up with TRBD2. Germline trimming cut 3 bases from V and 5 bases from J; bases unmatched to any gene: 11. The CDR3 contains 16 residues. Germline V CDR1 and CDR2: SQVTM, ANQGSEA. CDR3 in amino acids: CSVEIWVSGRRDTQYF. The CDR3 bases are TGCAGCGTTGAGATTTGGGTTAGCGGGAGGAGAGATACGCAGTATTTT.

The CDR3, as DNA: TGTGCCAGCAGCCTGACGGGACTAGCAGGAGAGACCCAGTACTTC. Its protein is CASSLTGLAGETQYF. The chain recombines TRBV7-9 with TRBJ2-5; 9 bases line up with TRBD2. This CDR3 comprises 15 residues. Germline CDR1 reads SEHNR; CDR2 reads FQNEAQ (reference sequence). V shed 5 bases and J 4 bases; nucleotides not matched to a gene: 8.

The table lists this clone with a few counts. The chain uses TRBV6-1 and TRBJ2-7, with TRBD2 matching over 10 bases. V shed 5 bases and J 5 bases; nucleotides not matched to a gene: 9. This CDR3 spans 15 amino acids. Per germline, CDR1 MNHNS and CDR2 SASEGT. CDR3 DNA sequence: TGTGCCAGCAGTCCCAGCGGGAGGGCCCTGAACGAGCAGTACTTC. It specifies CASSPSGRALNEQYF.

This clone appeared a few times. A read error is possible here, since a much larger clone lies one base away. Other nucleotide sequences from this sample produce the same CDR3. J is TRBJ2-5 and V is TRBV7-9; the D is unclear. V was cut by 2 bases and J by 4 bases, with 2 bases left in between. The CDR3 is 11 residues long. Looked up from germline, CDR1 is SEHNR and CDR2 is FQNEAQ (reference sequence). The CDR3 here is CASSLPETQYF. The CDR3 nucleotides read TGTGCCAGCAGCTTACCAGAGACCCAGTACTTC.

This chain joins TRBV30 and TRBJ1-1; 8 bases are shared with TRBD1. The trim removed 4 bases at V and 5 bases at J, leaving 12 bases unmatched. This CDR3 has 15 residues. Per germline, CDR1 GTSNPN and CDR2 SVGIG (reference sequence). The CDR3 loop reads CAWTPIRTGSTEAFF. DNA for the CDR3: TGTGCCTGGACTCCTATTCGGACAGGGTCGACTGAAGCTTTCTTT.

The chain has TRBV18 and TRBJ2-2; D is unclear. The V end was cut by 2 bases, the J end by 2 bases, with 12 bases between. The CDR3 is 16 residues long. Per germline, CDR1 KGHSH and CDR2 LQKENI. The CDR3 nucleotides are TGTGCCAGCTCACCAACCCAACTATATAACACCGGGGAGCTGTTTTTT. As protein: CASSPTQLYNTGELFF.

A remark on this clone: The sample carries other DNA sequences with the same CDR3. V usage is TRBV5-1 and J usage is TRBJ2-5; D is unclear. The CDR3 consists of 12 residues. Trimming removed 0 bases at V and 5 bases at J, with 5 bases between. Germline loops: CDR1 SGHRS, CDR2 YFSETQ. The CDR3 bases are TGCGCCAGCAGCTTGGCTATGGAGACCCAGTACTTC. This translates into CASSLAMETQYF.

The chain couples TRBV11-3 to TRBJ2-1; D is perhaps TRBD2 (5 bases). V lost 5 bases and J 2 bases, leaving 10 bases between the germline ends. The CDR3 runs 14 residues. Germline V gene sequence: CDR1 SGHNT, CDR2 YENEEA. The CDR3 DNA sequence: TGTGCCAGCAGCCCCCGGGGTCCCTACAATGAGCAGTTCTTC. This encodes CASSPRGPYNEQFF.

V is TRBV11-2 and J is TRBJ2-1; 7 bases are shared with TRBD2. Germline trimming cut 2 bases from V and 8 bases from J; bases unmatched to any gene: 9. The V gene's germline CDR1 is SGHAT and CDR2 FQNNGV. This CDR3 contains 15 residues. The CDR3 region is CASSLYGGKLDEQFF. CDR3 in DNA: TGTGCCAGCAGCTTATACGGGGGGAAGTTGGATGAGCAGTTCTTC.

This clone was seen a few times. The J gene is TRBJ2-4, the V gene TRBV7-2; D uncertain. V was shortened by 5 bases and J by 8 bases, with 16 bases between the two germline ends. The CDR3 is made up of 14 amino acids. Per germline, CDR1 SGHTA and CDR2 FQGNSA. CDR3 sequence: CASSPRPLVDIQYF. In DNA form, the CDR3 reads TGTGCCAGCAGCCCCCGGCCCCTGGTCGACATTCAGTACTTC.

The CDR3 DNA reads TGTGCCAGCTCACCCCTAGCGGGGGACAATGAGCAGTTCTTC. Translation gives CASSPLAGDNEQFF. This sequence joins TRBV18 and TRBJ2-1, with 10 bases fitting TRBD2. CDR3 length equals 14 residues. V was pared by 3 bases and J by 5 bases, with 1 base of the junction left unmatched. In germline, CDR1 is KGHSH, CDR2 LQKENI.

This clone came up a few times. The gene calls are TRBV9 and TRBJ2-1; 8 nucleotides agree with TRBD2. CDR3 size: 14 residues. Germline-derived CDR1 and CDR2 are SGDLS and YYNGEE. V was pared by 0 bases and J by 6 bases, with 2 bases of the junction left unmatched. Here the CDR3 DNA reads TGTGCCAGCAGCGTAGTGGGGACTAGCAATGAGCAGTTCTTC. Residues: CASSVVGTSNEQFF.

The chain carries TRBV9 and TRBJ2-1; 10 bases fit TRBD1. Germline CDR1 reads SGDLS; CDR2 reads YYNGEE. V lost 5 bases, J lost 6 bases, and 5 bases stayed unmatched. The CDR3 has 14 amino acids. Here the CDR3 reads CASRRDRGGNEQFF. The CDR3 nucleotides are TGTGCCAGCAGAAGGGACAGGGGCGGCAATGAGCAGTTCTTC.

There are a few counts of this clone. Germline is not matched at one junction end, which may reflect a read error. V is TRBV7-9 and J is TRBJ2-1, with 8 bases matching TRBD1. CDR3 length equals 13 residues. Per the germline V gene, CDR1 is SEHNR and CDR2 is FQNEAQ (reference sequence). This CDR3 reads CATSRTGYNEQFF. Here the CDR3 DNA reads TGTGCCACCAGCCGGACAGGGTACAATGAGCAGTTCTTC.

This clone was counted only a few times. DNA of the CDR3: TGTGCCATCAGTGAGTCATCTGAAAAACTGTTTTTT. It specifies CAISESSEKLFF. The gene calls are TRBV10-3 and TRBJ1-4; the D is unclear. The CDR3 runs 12 residues. V was shortened by 0 bases and J by 7 bases, with 3 bases between the two germline ends. Germline assignment: CDR1 ENHRY and CDR2 SYGVKD.

This rearrangement joins TRBV28 to TRBJ1-5; unclear D gene. The ends were cut back, 4 bases at V and 0 bases at J, with 4 bases in the middle. This CDR3 contains 13 residues. Looked up from germline, CDR1 is MDHEN and CDR2 is SYDVKM. CDR3 loop: CASSSTSNQPQHF. The CDR3, as DNA: TGTGCCAGCAGTTCTACTAGCAATCAGCCCCAGCATTTT.

The rearrangement links TRBV19 to TRBJ2-5; D is unclear. The CDR3 spans 12 residues. Trimming removed 0 bases from V and 4 bases from J, with 3 bases in between. Germline V gene sequence: CDR1 LNHDA, CDR2 SQIVND (reference sequence). CDR3 nucleotides: TGTGCCAGTAGTATAGATAGAGAGACCCAGTACTTC. Translation: CASSIDRETQYF.

This clone occurred a few times. The V gene is TRBV18, the J gene TRBJ1-6, with D possibly TRBD1 on 5 matching bases. The CDR3 has 16 amino acids. Looked up from germline, CDR1 is KGHSH and CDR2 is LQKENI. Trimming cost V 1 base and J 0 bases, with 7 bases left between them. Here the CDR3 reads CASSPRGSSYNSPLHF. CDR3 DNA: TGTGCCAGCTCACCACGGGGGAGCTCCTATAATTCACCCCTCCACTTT.

The V and J genes are TRBV27 and TRBJ2-5, with 8 nucleotides matching TRBD1. CDR3 length: 17 residues. Trimming cost V 6 bases and J 3 bases; bases outside gene matches: 15. Per germline, CDR1 MNHEY and CDR2 SMNVEV (reference sequence). The CDR3 DNA follows: TGTGCCAGCAGCCAAAAACCCGGACAGGGTAGAAAAGAGACCCAGTACTTC. It yields the protein CASSQKPGQGRKETQYF.

The chain couples TRBV14 to TRBJ2-7, with D hard to call. CDR1 SGHDN and CDR2 FVKESK come from the germline V gene. The V end lost 2 bases, the J end lost 4 bases, and 12 bases lay between the germline ends. CDR3 length: 14 residues. The CDR3 bases are TGTGCCAGCAGCCAATCCTCGTTTCGTTACGAGCAGTACTTC. This codes for CASSQSSFRYEQYF.

There are a few counts of this clone. Distinct nucleotide sequences in the sample also encode this CDR3. The chain recombines TRBV28 with TRBJ2-3; D possibly uses TRBD1 or TRBD2 (5 bases each). CDR3 size: 13 residues. The V gene's germline CDR1 is MDHEN and CDR2 SYDVKM. V lost 6 bases and J 1 base, leaving 8 bases between the germline ends. CDR3 in amino acids: CASRRGGTDTQYF. The CDR3 DNA is TGTGCCAGCAGGAGGGGAGGCACAGATACGCAGTATTTT.

This clone was counted a few times. DNA for the CDR3: TGTGCCAGCAGCCCATCGGGCGGGTATAGGGATAACTACGAGCAGTACTTC. This encodes CASSPSGGYRDNYEQYF. The genes are TRBV7-9 and TRBJ2-7; a possible D gene is TRBD2 (5 bases). The V end lost 5 bases, the J end lost 3 bases, and 23 bases lay between the germline ends. This CDR3 region has 17 residues. The germline gives CDR1 SEHNR, CDR2 FQNEAQ (reference sequence).

V usage is TRBV4-2 and J usage is TRBJ2-3; D is undetermined. Germline loops: CDR1 LGHNA, CDR2 YNFKEQ. V shed 2 bases and J shed 2 bases, with 8 bases lying between them. The CDR3 is 14 amino acids. CDR3 region: CASSQPQSTDTQYF. As DNA, the CDR3 is TGTGCCAGCAGCCAACCACAGTCCACAGATACGCAGTATTTT.